This record covers a single T cell receptor beta chain. V lost 7 bases and J 0 bases, leaving 13 bases between the germline ends. Germline CDR1 is SGHRS and CDR2 is YFSETQ. The CDR3 has 15 residues. Profiling relied on immunoSEQ multiplex PCR, and the TCRdb table lists in-frame clones only, not all of them. The data show about 50,000 clones, more than 90% seen once. The sample originates from a study of T cell changes during pregnancy in multiple sclerosis. V gene TRBV5-1 combines with J gene TRBJ2-2; maybe TRBD2 (6 bases). The clonotype originates from a female donor with multiple sclerosis, enrolled in a pregnancy study. This specimen was CD4+ T cells from peripheral blood mononuclear cells, taken before pregnancy. The CDR3: CASGGSGANTGELFF. Here the CDR3 DNA reads TGCGCCAGCGGGGGGAGCGGCGCGAACACCGGGGAGCTGTTTTTT.